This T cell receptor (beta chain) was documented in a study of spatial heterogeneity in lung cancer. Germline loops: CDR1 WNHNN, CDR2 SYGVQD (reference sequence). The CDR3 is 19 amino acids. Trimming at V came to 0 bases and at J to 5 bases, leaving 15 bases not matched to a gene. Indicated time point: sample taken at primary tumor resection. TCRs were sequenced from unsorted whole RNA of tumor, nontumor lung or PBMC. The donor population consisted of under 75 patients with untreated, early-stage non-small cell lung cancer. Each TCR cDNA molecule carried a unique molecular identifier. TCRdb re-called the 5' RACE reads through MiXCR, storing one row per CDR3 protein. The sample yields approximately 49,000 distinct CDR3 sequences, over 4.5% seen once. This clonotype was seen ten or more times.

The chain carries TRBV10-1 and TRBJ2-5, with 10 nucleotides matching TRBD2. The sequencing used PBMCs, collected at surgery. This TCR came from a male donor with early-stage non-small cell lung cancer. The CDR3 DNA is TGCGCCAGCAGTGAGTCGACCCTCTTCTCTAGCGGGAGAATCGAGACCCAGTACTTC. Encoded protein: CASSESTLFSSGRIETQYF.